This T cell receptor (beta chain) appears in the sequencing data of a study of Tregs in tolerant kidney transplant recipients. The wider study: Mixed chimerism was transient after nonmyeloablative marrow transplants from related graft donors.

Profiled with immunoSEQ multiplex PCR; TCRdb holds only in-frame clones, not every one. Its table records approximately 50,000 clones. Study-level points and caveats: Some patients' samples used different primers over time, so nucleotide sequences weren't comparable.

On this clone itself: The antigen remains unidentified. The CDR3 end lies 3 residues beyond the end of the read and is filled in from the germline J gene.

Thawed PBMCs were FACS-sorted into unstimulated CD4+CD25+CD127- regulatory T cells, CD4+CD25- non-regulatory cells, CD4 and CD8 cells. Germline CDR1 and CDR2: GTSNPN and SVGIG (reference sequence). After removal of 2 bases from V and 2 bases from J, the junction contained 5 bases not matched to a gene. CDR3 size: 15 residues. The V gene is TRBV30, the J gene TRBJ2-2, with 7 nucleotides matching TRBD2. The sequence came from a human donor who received a combined kidney and bone marrow transplant. The sample here was CD4+ T cells from blood, taken before the transplant. Incomplete CDR3 DNA: TGTGCCTGGAGTATGAGCGGGATAAACACCGGGGAG. It codes for CAWSMSGINTGE. The full CDR3 reads CAWSMSGINTGELFF.